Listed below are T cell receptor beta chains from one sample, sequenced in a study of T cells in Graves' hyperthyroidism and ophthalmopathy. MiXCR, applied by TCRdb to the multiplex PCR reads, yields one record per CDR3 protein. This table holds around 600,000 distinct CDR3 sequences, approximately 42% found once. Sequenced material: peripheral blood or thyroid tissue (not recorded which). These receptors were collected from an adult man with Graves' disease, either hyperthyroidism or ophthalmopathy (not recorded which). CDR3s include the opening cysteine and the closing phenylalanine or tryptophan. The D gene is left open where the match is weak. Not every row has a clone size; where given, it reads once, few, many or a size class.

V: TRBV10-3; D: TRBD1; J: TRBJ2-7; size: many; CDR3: CASRTGTASPYEQYF
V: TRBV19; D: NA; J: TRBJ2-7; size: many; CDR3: CASSPTDRPYEQYF
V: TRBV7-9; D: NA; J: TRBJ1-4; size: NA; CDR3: CASRLVGEKLFF
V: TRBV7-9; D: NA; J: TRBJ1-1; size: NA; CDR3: CASSLVGGHTEAFF
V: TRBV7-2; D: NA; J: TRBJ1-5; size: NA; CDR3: CASSLEVGYNQPQHF
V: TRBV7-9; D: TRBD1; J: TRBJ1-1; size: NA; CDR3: CASSLGGGKKRNTEAFF
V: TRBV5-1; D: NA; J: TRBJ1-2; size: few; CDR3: CASSRLSYGYTF
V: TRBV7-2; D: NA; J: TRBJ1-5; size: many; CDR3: CASSRGVGNQPQHF
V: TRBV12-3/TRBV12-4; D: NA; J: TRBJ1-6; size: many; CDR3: CASRESSYNSPLHF
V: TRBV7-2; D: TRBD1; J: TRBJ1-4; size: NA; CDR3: CASSARTGANENLFF
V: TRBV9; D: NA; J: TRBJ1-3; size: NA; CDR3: CASSVGAVSSGNTIYF
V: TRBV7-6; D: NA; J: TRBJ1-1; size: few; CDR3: CASSEQPGSGEAFF
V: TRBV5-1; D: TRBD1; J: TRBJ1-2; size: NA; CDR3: CASSFAGTGDYGYTF
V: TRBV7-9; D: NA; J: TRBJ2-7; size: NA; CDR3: CASSLNQGDREYEQYF
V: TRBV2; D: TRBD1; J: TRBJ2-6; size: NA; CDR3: CASKTGLGSGANVLTF
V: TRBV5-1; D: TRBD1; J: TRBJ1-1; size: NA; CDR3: CASSSRQGAYPEAFF
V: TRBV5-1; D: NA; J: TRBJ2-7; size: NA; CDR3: CASSLSLGELNEQYF
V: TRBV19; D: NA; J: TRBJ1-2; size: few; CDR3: CASSMMRVGYGYTF
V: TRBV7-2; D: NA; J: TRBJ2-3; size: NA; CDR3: CASSPDSQRADTQYF
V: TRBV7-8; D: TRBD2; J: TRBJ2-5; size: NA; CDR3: CASSLVERASGRETQYF
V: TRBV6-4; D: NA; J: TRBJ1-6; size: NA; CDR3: CASSFPRGLNSPLHF
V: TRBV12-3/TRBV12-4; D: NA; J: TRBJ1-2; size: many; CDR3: CASSSSNYGYTF
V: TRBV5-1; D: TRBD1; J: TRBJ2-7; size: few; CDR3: CASSLGGQAYEQYF
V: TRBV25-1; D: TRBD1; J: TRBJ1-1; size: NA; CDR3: CASSQQRDRANTEAFF
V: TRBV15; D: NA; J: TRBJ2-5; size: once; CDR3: CATSTGTGETQYF
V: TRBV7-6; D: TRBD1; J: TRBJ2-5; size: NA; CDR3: CASSSTGDGETQYF
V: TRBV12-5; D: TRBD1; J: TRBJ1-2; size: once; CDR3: CASGFVRGRFADGYTF
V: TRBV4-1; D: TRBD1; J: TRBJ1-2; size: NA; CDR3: CTSSQGGDRPAYGYTF
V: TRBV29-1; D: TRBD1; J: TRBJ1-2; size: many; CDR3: CSVEGRDRSLYGYTF
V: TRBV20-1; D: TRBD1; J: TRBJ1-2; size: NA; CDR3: CSAPHRDRGNGYTF
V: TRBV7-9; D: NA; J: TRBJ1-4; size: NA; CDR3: CASSLHGLNEKLFF
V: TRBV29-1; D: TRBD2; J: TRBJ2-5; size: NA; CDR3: CSVPGLAGGSQGTQYF
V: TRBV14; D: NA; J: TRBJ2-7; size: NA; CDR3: CASSQVLSYEQYF
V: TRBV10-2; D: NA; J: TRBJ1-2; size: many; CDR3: CASSDSAGPGGYTF
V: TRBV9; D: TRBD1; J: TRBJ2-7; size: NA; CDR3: CASSEVDRGYEEQYF
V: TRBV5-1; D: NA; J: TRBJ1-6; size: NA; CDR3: CARFLSPGHANSPLHF
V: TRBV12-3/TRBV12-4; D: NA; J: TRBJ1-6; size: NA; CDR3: CASSHTGYNSPLHF